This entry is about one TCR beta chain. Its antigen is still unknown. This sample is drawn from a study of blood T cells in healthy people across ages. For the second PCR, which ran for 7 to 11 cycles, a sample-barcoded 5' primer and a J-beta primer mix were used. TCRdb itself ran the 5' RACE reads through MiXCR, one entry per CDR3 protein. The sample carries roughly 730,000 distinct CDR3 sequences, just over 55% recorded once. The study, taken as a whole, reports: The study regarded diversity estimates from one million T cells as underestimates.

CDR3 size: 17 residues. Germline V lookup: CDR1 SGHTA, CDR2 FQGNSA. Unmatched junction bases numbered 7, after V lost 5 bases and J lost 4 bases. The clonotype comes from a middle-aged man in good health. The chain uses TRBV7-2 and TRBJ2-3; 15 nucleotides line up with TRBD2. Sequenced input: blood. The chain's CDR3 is CASSRTSGGVRADTQYF. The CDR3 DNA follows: TGTGCCAGCAGCCGGACTAGCGGGGGGGTCCGGGCAGATACGCAGTATTTT.